The clone carrying this TCR beta chain showed up just a few times. What it binds is unknown. With a J-beta primer mix and a sample-barcoded 5' primer, a second PCR ran about 7 to 12 cycles. A 12-random-nucleotide template-switch adaptor tagged each cDNA molecule. TCRdb processed the 5' RACE reads anew with MiXCR; each CDR3 protein has one entry. The sample shows around 1,900,000 distinct CDR3 sequences, around 42% of them seen only once. Germline V lookup: CDR1 MNHEY, CDR2 SMNVEV (reference sequence). The CDR3 length is 16 residues. V was cut by 5 bases and J by 3 bases, with 14 bases left in between. The sample is drawn from a study of blood T cells in healthy people across ages. Study in general: Using template switching, researchers captured about one barcoded beta molecule for each two T cells.

Findings and limits, study-wide: Strongly correlated with naive T cell percentage was TCR beta diversity. A roughly linear fall in TCR beta diversity per million T cells was seen with increasing age.

This receptor was taken from a human donor in good health. The sample comprised blood. This chain connects TRBV27 to TRBJ2-6; perhaps TRBD1 as D (6 bases). CDR3 in DNA: TGTGCCAGCAGTGTGGGGCAGGGGTATGGGGCCAACGTCCTGACTTTC. This codes for CASSVGQGYGANVLTF. Filled out from reference TRBV27 and TRBJ2-6, the complete variable domain reads EAQVTQNPRYLITVTGKKLTVTCSQNMNHEYMSWYRQDPGLGLRQIYYSMNVEVTDKGDVPEGYKVSRKEKRNFPLILESPSPNQTSLYFCASSVGQGYGANVLTFGAGSRLTVL.